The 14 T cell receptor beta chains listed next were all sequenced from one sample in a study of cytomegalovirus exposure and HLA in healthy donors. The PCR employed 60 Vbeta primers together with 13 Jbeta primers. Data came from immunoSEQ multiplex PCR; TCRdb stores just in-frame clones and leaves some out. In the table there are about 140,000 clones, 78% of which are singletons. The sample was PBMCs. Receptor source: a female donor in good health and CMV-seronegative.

The CDR3: CASSGPGGASYTF. For the CDR3, the DNA is TGCGCCAGCAGCGGGCCAGGGGGCGCGAGCTACACCTTC. V and J are TRBV5-1 and TRBJ1-2, with 8 bases lining up with TRBD1. The CDR3 is 13 amino acids. V lost 4 bases and J lost 9; bases outside the gene matches: 8. Germline-derived CDR1 and CDR2 are SGHRS and YFSETQ.

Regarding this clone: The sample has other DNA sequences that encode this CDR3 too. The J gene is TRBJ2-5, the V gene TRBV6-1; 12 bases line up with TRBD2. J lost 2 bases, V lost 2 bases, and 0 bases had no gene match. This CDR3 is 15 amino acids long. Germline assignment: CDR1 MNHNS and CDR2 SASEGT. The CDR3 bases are TGTGCCAGCAGTGAACTAGCGGGGGGGCAAGAGACCCAGTACTTC. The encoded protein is CASSELAGGQETQYF.

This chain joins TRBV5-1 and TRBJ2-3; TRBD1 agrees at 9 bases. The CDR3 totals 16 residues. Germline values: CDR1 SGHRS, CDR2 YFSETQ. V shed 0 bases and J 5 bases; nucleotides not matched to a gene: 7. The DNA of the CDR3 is TGCGCCAGCAGCTTGGCCTCGAGGACAGGGGTAGATACGCAGTATTTT. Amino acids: CASSLASRTGVDTQYF.

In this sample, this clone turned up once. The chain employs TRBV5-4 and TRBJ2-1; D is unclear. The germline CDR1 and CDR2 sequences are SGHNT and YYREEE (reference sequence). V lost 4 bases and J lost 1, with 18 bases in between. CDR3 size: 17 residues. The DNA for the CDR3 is TGTGCCAGCAGCCCGGTCGGAAGCGCGCCTTCCTACAATGAGCAGTTCTTC. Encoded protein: CASSPVGSAPSYNEQFF.

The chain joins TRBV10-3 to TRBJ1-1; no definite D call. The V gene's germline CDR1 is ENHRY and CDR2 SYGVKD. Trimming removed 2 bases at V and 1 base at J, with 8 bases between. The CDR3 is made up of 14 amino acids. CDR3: CAISENAENTEAFF. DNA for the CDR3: TGTGCCATCAGTGAGAATGCAGAGAACACTGAAGCTTTCTTT.

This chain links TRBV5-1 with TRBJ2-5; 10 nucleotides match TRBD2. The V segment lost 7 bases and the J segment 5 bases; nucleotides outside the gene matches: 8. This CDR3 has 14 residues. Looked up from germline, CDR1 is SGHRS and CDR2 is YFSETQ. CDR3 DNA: TGCGCCAGCTCACCCCTAGCGGGAGCTGAGACCCAGTACTTC. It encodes CASSPLAGAETQYF.

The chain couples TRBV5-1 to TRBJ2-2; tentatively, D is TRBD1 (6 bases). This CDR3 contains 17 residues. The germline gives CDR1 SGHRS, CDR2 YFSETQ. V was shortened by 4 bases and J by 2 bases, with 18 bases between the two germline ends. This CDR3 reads CASSASSGTPNTGELFF. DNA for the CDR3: TGCGCCAGCAGCGCATCTTCGGGGACACCCAACACCGGGGAGCTGTTTTTT.

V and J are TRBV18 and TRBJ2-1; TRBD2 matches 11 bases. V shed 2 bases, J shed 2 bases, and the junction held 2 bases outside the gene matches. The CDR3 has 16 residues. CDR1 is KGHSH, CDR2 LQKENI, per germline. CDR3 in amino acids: CASSPGTSGAYNEQFF. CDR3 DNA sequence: TGTGCCAGCTCACCAGGGACTAGCGGTGCCTACAATGAGCAGTTCTTC.

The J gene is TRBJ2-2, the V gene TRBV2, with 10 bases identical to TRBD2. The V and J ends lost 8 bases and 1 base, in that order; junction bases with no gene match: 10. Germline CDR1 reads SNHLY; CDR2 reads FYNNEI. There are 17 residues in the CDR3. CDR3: CASGRIAGGQNTGELFF. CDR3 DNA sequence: TGTGCCAGCGGGAGGATAGCGGGGGGCCAGAACACCGGGGAGCTGTTTTTT. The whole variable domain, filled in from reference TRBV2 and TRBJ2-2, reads EPEVTQTPSHQVTQMGQEVILRCVPISNHLYFYWYRQILGQKVEFLVSFYNNEISEKSEIFDDQFSVERPDGSNFTLKIRSTKLEDSAMYFCASGRIAGGQNTGELFFGEGSRLTVL.

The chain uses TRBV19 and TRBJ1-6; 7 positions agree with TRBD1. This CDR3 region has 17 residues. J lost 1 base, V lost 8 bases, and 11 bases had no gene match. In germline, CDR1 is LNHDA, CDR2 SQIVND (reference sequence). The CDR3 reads CASGYRQGRSYNSPLHF. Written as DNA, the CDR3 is TGTGCCAGTGGGTACAGACAGGGCAGGTCCTATAATTCACCCCTCCACTTT.

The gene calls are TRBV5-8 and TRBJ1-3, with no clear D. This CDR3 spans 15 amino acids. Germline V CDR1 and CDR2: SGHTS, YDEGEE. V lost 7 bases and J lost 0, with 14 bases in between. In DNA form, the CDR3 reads TGTGCCAGCGCCTCCCGGTCCTTCTCTGGAAACACCATATATTTT. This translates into CASASRSFSGNTIYF.

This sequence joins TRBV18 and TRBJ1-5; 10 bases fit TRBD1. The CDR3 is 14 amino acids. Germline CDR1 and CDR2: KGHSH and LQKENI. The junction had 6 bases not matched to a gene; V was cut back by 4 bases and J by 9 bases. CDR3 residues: CASSQGQGSRPQHF. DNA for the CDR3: TGTGCCAGCTCACAGGGACAGGGGTCGCGGCCCCAGCATTTT.

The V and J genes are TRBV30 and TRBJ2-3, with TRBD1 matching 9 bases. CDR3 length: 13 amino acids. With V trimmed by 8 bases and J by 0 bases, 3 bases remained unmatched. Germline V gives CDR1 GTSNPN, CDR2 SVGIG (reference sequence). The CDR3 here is CARDRASTDTQYF. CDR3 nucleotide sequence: TGTGCCAGGGACAGGGCTAGCACAGATACGCAGTATTTT.

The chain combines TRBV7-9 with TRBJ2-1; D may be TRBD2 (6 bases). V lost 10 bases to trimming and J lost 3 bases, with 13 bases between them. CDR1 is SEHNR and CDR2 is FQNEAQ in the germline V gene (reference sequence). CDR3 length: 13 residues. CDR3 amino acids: CATGTSYYNEQFF. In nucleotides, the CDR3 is TGTGCCACCGGGACTTCTTACTACAATGAGCAGTTCTTC.